Below, 21 T cell receptor beta chains from the same sample are listed, as sequenced in a study of blood T cell repertoires in COVID-19. Profiled with immunoSEQ multiplex PCR; TCRdb holds only in-frame clones, not every one. The sample consists of 250,000 to 350,000 clones, more than 90% of them appearing once. Sequencing was done on a sample of PBMCs or T cells enriched from blood (not recorded which). The receptor source for this set is a man between 60 and 70 years old who had recovered from COVID-19.

This sequence joins TRBV5-6 and TRBJ2-3; 10 nucleotides agree with TRBD1. Per the germline V gene, CDR1 is SGHDT and CDR2 is YYEEEE. This CDR3 is 16 amino acids long. With 3 bases clipped from V and 0 bases from J, the junction kept 4 bases outside the gene matches. The CDR3 sequence: CASSSGTGASTDTQYF. The CDR3 DNA is TGTGCCAGCAGCTCCGGGACAGGGGCTAGCACAGATACGCAGTATTTT.

This chain links TRBV18 with TRBJ2-2; TRBD1 matches at 7 bases. V trimming: 3 bases; J trimming: 2 bases; junction bases outside the gene matches: 6. From germline, CDR1 is KGHSH and CDR2 LQKENI. The CDR3 is made up of 16 amino acids. CDR3 coding DNA: TGTGCCAGCTCACCGGGGGACAGACCAAACACCGGGGAGCTGTTTTTT. Amino acid sequence: CASSPGDRPNTGELFF.

The chain employs TRBV2 and TRBJ1-3; D remains unclear. The CDR3 has 12 amino acids. V lost 8 bases and J 8 bases, leaving 13 bases between the germline ends. CDR1 SNHLY and CDR2 FYNNEI come from the germline V gene. The DNA of the CDR3 is TGTGCCAGCGGACCGGCGGGGTACACCATATATTTT. Translating it yields CASGPAGYTIYF.

J is TRBJ1-2 and V is TRBV7-6; 7 bases map to TRBD1. This CDR3 has 19 residues. V shed 5 bases and J 4 bases; nucleotides not matched to a gene: 22. CDR1 and CDR2 (germline): SGHVS, FNYEAQ. The CDR3 reads CASSPQDLKKRDSSYGYTF. Here the CDR3 DNA reads TGTGCCAGCAGCCCCCAAGACCTTAAAAAAAGGGACAGCTCCTATGGCTACACCTTC.

On this clone itself: A read error may produce the germline difference seen at one junction end. The chain combines TRBV25-1 with TRBJ1-2; 7 bases fit TRBD1. Germline lookup yields CDR1 MGHDK and CDR2 SYGVNS. This CDR3 region has 13 residues. The CDR3 loop is CASTTPTGSHTYF. The DNA for the CDR3 is TGTGCCAGCACGACTCCGACAGGGTCCCACACATACTTC.

This chain uses TRBV7-2 with TRBJ2-3, with a tentative D call TRBD2 (5 bases). The CDR3 spans 12 residues. CDR1 is SGHTA, CDR2 FQGNSA, per germline. Trimming took off 8 bases at V and 1 base at J, with 7 bases between the two ends. CDR3 region: CASREGTDTQYF. The CDR3 coding sequence is TGTGCCAGCCGGGAAGGCACAGATACGCAGTATTTT.

The V gene is TRBV7-9, the J gene TRBJ2-1, with no clear D. CDR1 and CDR2 (germline): SEHNR, FQNEAQ (reference sequence). The length of the CDR3 is 14 residues. V was pared by 1 base and J by 10 bases, with 14 bases between. The chain's CDR3 is CASSLGLQVGEQFF. CDR3 nucleotide sequence: TGTGCCAGCAGCTTAGGCCTTCAGGTTGGGGAGCAGTTCTTC.

This clone was recorded only once. The rearrangement links TRBV6-5 to TRBJ2-5, with 7 positions matching TRBD1. CDR3 length: 15 amino acids. The V segment lost 2 bases and the J segment 0 bases; nucleotides outside the gene matches: 3. Germline V gene sequence: CDR1 MNHEY, CDR2 SVGAGI. CDR3 nucleotide sequence: TGTGCCAGCAGTTACGGGACAGCGAACCAAGAGACCCAGTACTTC. Residues: CASSYGTANQETQYF.

V and J are TRBV27 and TRBJ1-6; 11 nucleotides align to TRBD1. The CDR3 is 18 residues long. Germline values: CDR1 MNHEY, CDR2 SMNVEV (reference sequence). Unmatched junction bases numbered 18, after V lost 7 bases and J lost 10 bases. The CDR3 here is CASKPLMVGTGGGSPLHF. The CDR3 nucleotides are TGTGCCAGCAAACCCCTAATGGTCGGGACAGGGGGAGGGTCACCCCTCCACTTT.

This chain connects TRBV4-2 to TRBJ2-3; D may be TRBD2 (5 bases). Germline V gene sequence: CDR1 LGHNA, CDR2 YNFKEQ. This CDR3 is 17 amino acids long. V lost 1 base and J lost 2, with 16 bases in between. CDR3 sequence (DNA): TGTGCCAGCAGCCAAGGGAGAACAGCGGTTGCCACAGATACGCAGTATTTT. Its translation is CASSQGRTAVATDTQYF.

CDR3 sequence: CASSLTRDSNQPQHF. The CDR3 region has the DNA TGTGCCAGCAGCTTAACCAGGGATAGCAATCAGCCCCAGCATTTT. This chain connects TRBV7-2 to TRBJ1-5, with D possibly being TRBD1 (5 bases). The ends were cut back, 2 bases at V and 0 bases at J, with 8 bases in the middle. The CDR3 loop spans 15 amino acids. The V gene's germline CDR1 is SGHTA and CDR2 FQGNSA.

This clone was found once. This chain links TRBV9 with TRBJ1-1; unclear D gene. This CDR3 region has 14 residues. With 0 bases removed from V and 1 base from J, the gap between germline ends came to 7 bases. Germline V gene lookup returns CDR1 SGDLS and CDR2 YYNGEE. The DNA of the CDR3 is TGTGCCAGCAGCGTAGGAGTTTCGAACACTGAAGCTTTCTTT. Translated: CASSVGVSNTEAFF.

The chain carries TRBV3-1 (or the pseudogene TRBV3-2) and TRBJ1-2; no firm D call. V was trimmed by 1 base and J by 6 bases, leaving 15 bases between them. Per germline, CDR1 LGHDT and CDR2 YNNKEL (reference sequence). This CDR3 has 15 amino acids. The CDR3 nucleotides are TGTGCCAGCAGCCAAGTGCGAGGCCCGGTGGATGGCTACACCTTC. This codes for CASSQVRGPVDGYTF.

The rearrangement uses TRBV29-1 and TRBJ1-5, with D hard to call. This CDR3 has 13 residues. Germline V gives CDR1 SQVTM, CDR2 ANQGSEA. Trimming removed 4 bases at V and 0 bases at J, with 7 bases between. DNA for the CDR3: TGCAGCGTTGGCGAAAATAGCAATCAGCCCCAGCATTTT. Protein: CSVGENSNQPQHF.

This chain uses TRBV5-1 with TRBJ2-7; 8 bases map to TRBD2. The CDR3 consists of 14 residues. Germline CDR1 and CDR2: SGHRS and YFSETQ. V lost 2 bases, J lost 2 bases, and 3 bases stayed unmatched. In DNA form, the CDR3 reads TGCGCCAGCAGCTTTAGCGGGGCGACCTACGAGCAGTACTTC. Translated, it gives CASSFSGATYEQYF.

This sequence joins TRBV7-9 and TRBJ2-1, with TRBD2 matching 10 bases. Germline assignment: CDR1 SEHNR and CDR2 FQNEAQ (reference sequence). V was pared by 5 bases and J by 7 bases, with 11 bases of the junction left unmatched. This CDR3 comprises 16 residues. The CDR3 region has the DNA TGTGCCAGCAGCCCCCCCGGACTAGCGGCAGAGAATGAGCAGTTCTTC. Protein: CASSPPGLAAENEQFF.

This rearrangement joins TRBV20-1 to TRBJ1-4; D is undetermined. Germline V gives CDR1 DFQATT, CDR2 SNEGSKA (reference sequence). The CDR3 length is 14 residues. Trimming removed 3 bases from V and 8 bases from J, with 16 bases in between. CDR3 sequence (DNA): TGCAGTGCTAGTATCGGAGGGCCGGGGGAAAAACTGTTTTTT. It specifies CSASIGGPGEKLFF.

The sample holds one count of this clone. The chain recombines TRBV27 with TRBJ2-7; D is perhaps TRBD1 (6 bases). V lost 0 bases and J lost 3, with 9 bases in between. The CDR3 sequence is 14 residues long. Germline V lookup: CDR1 MNHEY, CDR2 SMNVEV (reference sequence). The CDR3 nucleotides read TGTGCCAGCAGTTTATCGGGACACATCTACGAGCAGTACTTC. Translated, it gives CASSLSGHIYEQYF.

V and J are TRBV5-1 and TRBJ2-1, with 8 bases lining up with TRBD1. Germline lookup yields CDR1 SGHRS and CDR2 YFSETQ. V shed 4 bases, J shed 1 base, and the junction held 4 bases outside the gene matches. The CDR3 has 15 residues. CDR3 loop: CASSGQGPSYNEQFF. In nucleotides, the CDR3 is TGCGCCAGCAGCGGACAGGGTCCTTCCTACAATGAGCAGTTCTTC.

The chain is built from TRBV6-5 and TRBJ2-5; the match to TRBD1 covers 11 bases. Trimming cost V 5 bases and J 10 bases; bases outside gene matches: 6. CDR1 MNHEY and CDR2 SVGAGI come from the germline V gene. The CDR3 runs to 13 residues. In DNA, the CDR3 is TGTGCCAGCAGTCGAGGACAGGGGGCTATCCAGTACTTC. Encoded protein: CASSRGQGAIQYF.

V is TRBV12-5 and J is TRBJ1-5; no definite D call. This CDR3 has 15 amino acids. Germline assignment: CDR1 LGHNT and CDR2 FRNRAP. Deletions cut 5 bases from V and 0 bases from J, with 11 bases between. The CDR3, as DNA: TGTGCTAGTGGTCTTGGCAGTCGTAGCAATCAGCCCCAGCATTTT. It specifies CASGLGSRSNQPQHF.